This is a list of T cell receptor beta chains from one sample in a study of blood T cell repertoires in COVID-19. The data were produced by immunoSEQ multiplex PCR, yet TCRdb's version contains in-frame clones alone and is incomplete. The data hold a few hundred thousand clones, with 84% observed a single time. The sample taken for sequencing was peripheral blood. The receptors were gathered from a man between 35 and 55 years old who had recovered from COVID-19. CDR3s leave out the opening cysteine and the closing phenylalanine or tryptophan. Clone size is shown for a subset of rows, as once, few, many or a class of expanded clone.

abundance: .; v_gene: TRBV27; CDR3aa: ASSVTESQETQY
abundance: .; v_gene: TRBV7-9; CDR3aa: ASSSKNRGVFEQY
abundance: once; v_gene: TRBV19; CDR3aa: ATGWGYEQY
abundance: .; v_gene: TRBV12-3/TRBV12-4; CDR3aa: ASRTGETQY
abundance: .; v_gene: TRBV10-3; CDR3aa: AIRPSDGTGDSYEQY
abundance: .; v_gene: TRBV6-5; CDR3aa: ASTGQMYSNQPQH
abundance: once; v_gene: TRBV9; CDR3aa: ASSVGGVGTEAF
abundance: .; v_gene: TRBV7-2; CDR3aa: ASSRELRGPSNQPQH
abundance: few; v_gene: TRBV19; CDR3aa: ASSNRESGLVYEQY
abundance: .; v_gene: TRBV5-1; CDR3aa: ASSAGQNNEQF
abundance: .; v_gene: TRBV6-2/TRBV6-3; CDR3aa: ASSAGTSRLY
abundance: .; v_gene: TRBV19; CDR3aa: ASSIGPFYEQY
abundance: once; v_gene: TRBV5-1; CDR3aa: ASSYTGTGTDEQY
abundance: .; v_gene: TRBV5-6; CDR3aa: ASSLFYSGYT
abundance: many; v_gene: TRBV12-5; CDR3aa: ASGGTGLYEQY
abundance: .; v_gene: TRBV13; CDR3aa: ASSLSGDTQY
abundance: .; v_gene: TRBV2; CDR3aa: ASRVMGQYQETQY
abundance: .; v_gene: TRBV11-2; CDR3aa: ASSPDRDADTQY
abundance: .; v_gene: TRBV6-1; CDR3aa: ASSDQTGAPGEQY
abundance: .; v_gene: TRBV11-2; CDR3aa: ASSFNLGPENTEAF
abundance: once; v_gene: TRBV27; CDR3aa: ASSLDRGSYNEQF
abundance: .; v_gene: TRBV27; CDR3aa: ASRGQGAGFYEQY
abundance: .; v_gene: TRBV4-3; CDR3aa: ASSQDQGTGPDEQY